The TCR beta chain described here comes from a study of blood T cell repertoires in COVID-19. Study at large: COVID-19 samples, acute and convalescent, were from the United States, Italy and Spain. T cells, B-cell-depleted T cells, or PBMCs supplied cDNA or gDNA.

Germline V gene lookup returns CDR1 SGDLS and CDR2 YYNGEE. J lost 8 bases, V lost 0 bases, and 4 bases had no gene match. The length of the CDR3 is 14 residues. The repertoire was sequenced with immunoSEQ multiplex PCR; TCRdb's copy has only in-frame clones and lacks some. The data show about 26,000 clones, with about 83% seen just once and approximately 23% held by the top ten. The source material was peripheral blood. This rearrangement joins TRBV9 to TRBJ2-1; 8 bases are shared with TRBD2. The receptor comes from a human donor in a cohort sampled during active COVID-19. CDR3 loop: CASSVAGGPHEQFF. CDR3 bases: TGTGCCAGCAGCGTAGCGGGAGGGCCTCATGAGCAGTTCTTC.